This entry concerns a single TCR beta chain. What it binds is unknown. Donors included only healthy HIV-negative adults lacking recent acute infections or vaccinations. Donors were Caucasian adults residing in Nashville, Tennessee, USA. Partitioning of CD4+ cells yielded a CD45RA+ naive subset and a CD45RA-negative memory subset. This specimen belongs to a study of shared clonotypes between healthy human individuals. Overall study results and limits: Clonotype sharing among the donors was expected to vary with sequencing depth.

The assay was immunoSEQ multiplex PCR, and TCRdb's table has in-frame clones only and misses some. The table has some 1.5 million clones, over 95% seen once. Germline CDR1 and CDR2: ENHRY and SYGVKD. This CDR3 contains 13 residues. V was trimmed by 0 bases and J by 9 bases, leaving 9 bases between them. The clonotype originates from a man aged 25-45 years in good health. The chain joins TRBV10-3 to TRBJ2-1; D unclear. The sequencing input was naive CD4+ T cells sorted from blood. Stated subset: CD45RA+ positively selected. The CDR3 DNA follows: TGTGCCATCAGTGAGTCGACTGTGGGTGAGCAGTTCTTC. Its translation: CAISESTVGEQFF.